One sample yielded the 13 T cell receptor delta chains listed below, sequenced in a study of γδ T cells in repeated Plasmodium falciparum infection. Flow sorting of PBMC yielded separate Vgamma9/Vdelta2+ and Vdelta2-negative gammadelta T cell populations for bulk repertoire analysis. TCRdb re-called the multiplex PCR reads through CATT. The data contain around 46,000 delta-chain clones, 1.6% of them seen just once; the ten biggest clones take up roughly 9.2%. Sequenced sample: gamma-delta T cells from blood. The receptors shown here come from a pool of human donors (malaria-infected and uninfected, not separated).

This clone was picked up a small number of times. The protein TCRdb gives is from a much larger clone and does not agree with this DNA's translation at residue 7, likely a read error; the protein shown here comes from the DNA. The V call is TRDV1, the J call TRDJ1, with D unclear. Assignment of the J gene here rests on matching the DNA to germline, because TCRdb gives none. Germline lookup yields CDR1 TSWWSYY and CDR2 QGS. There are 22 residues in the CDR3. Trimming cost V 2 bases and J 0 bases, with 31 bases left between them. The CDR3 DNA is TGTGCTCTTGGGGAAATGAGGGCTCGAATGAGGAGATTTACCGGGTACACCGATAAACTCATCTTT. Amino acids: CALGEMRARMRRFTGYTDKLIF.

A note on this clone: TCRdb assigns this DNA the protein of a much larger clone, which departs from its translation at residue 3; this likely reflects a read error, and the protein shown comes from translating the DNA. CDR3 amino acids: CAPGETSRLPKKLGDTPFTADKLIF. CDR3 sequence (DNA): TGTGCTCCTGGGGAAACTTCCCGCCTCCCGAAAAAACTGGGGGATACCCCCTTTACGGCCGATAAACTCATCTTT. The chain employs TRDV1 and TRDJ1, with 12 bases that match TRDD3. Since TCRdb gives no J gene, matching the DNA to germline was used here to assign it. From germline, CDR1 is TSWWSYY and CDR2 QGS. There are 25 residues in the CDR3.

This clone was found a few times. This likely came from a read error, as a far larger clone is one base away. The identical CDR3 is also encoded by other nucleotide sequences in the sample. The V and J genes are TRDV2 and TRDJ1, with TRDD3 identical over 10 bases. TCRdb leaves out the J gene; it was filled in here by matching the DNA to germline. CDR1 GEAIGNYY and CDR2 EKD come from the germline V gene. The CDR3 has 17 residues. CDR3: CACDTVPTGGYTDKLIF. The CDR3 DNA reads as TGTGCCTGCGACACCGTCCCTACTGGGGGATACACCGATAAACTCATCTTT.

In the case of this clone: The amino acid sequence in TCRdb belongs to a much larger clone and departs from this DNA's translation at residue 7, likely a sequencing read error; the sequence shown is translated from the DNA. The chain joins TRDV1 to TRDJ1, with D perhaps assigned TRDD2 or TRDD3 (5 bases each). No J gene is reported in TCRdb; it was inferred here by comparing the DNA with germline. The V end lost 6 bases, the J end lost 2 bases, and 22 bases lay between the germline ends. The CDR3 runs 17 residues. CDR1 is TSWWSYY, CDR2 QGS, per germline. The CDR3 DNA reads as TGTGCTCTTGGAGATTTCCTGTCCTCCTGGGAAACCGATAAACTCATCTTT. Amino acid sequence: CALGDFLSSWETDKLIF.

Concerning this clone: TCRdb pairs this DNA with a much larger clone's protein that differs at residue 17, likely a read error; the protein shown was translated from the DNA. This chain joins TRDV1 and TRDJ1, with 12 bases that match TRDD3. TCRdb lists no J gene, so it was determined here by aligning the DNA to germline. Germline V CDR1 and CDR2: TSWWSYY, QGS. This CDR3 region has 21 residues. CDR3 nucleotide sequence: TGTGCTCTTGGGGACCCTCTGGGTTACTGGGGGATACAGCCGTTCACCGGTAAACTCATCTTT. This translates into CALGDPLGYWGIQPFTGKLIF.

This clone was seen ten or more times. With a much larger clone just one base away, this may be a read error. In the same sample, other DNA sequences code for this CDR3. This chain joins TRDV1 and TRDJ1; TRDD2 agrees at 8 bases. Germline lookup yields CDR1 TSWWSYY and CDR2 QGS. This CDR3 is 14 amino acids long. Germline trimming cut 4 bases from V and 8 bases from J; bases unmatched to any gene: 9. Here the CDR3 DNA reads TGTGCTCTTGGGGCCACTTCCTACAGGGGGAAACTCATCTTT. It is translated as CALGATSYRGKLIF.

Regarding this clone: It differs at one base from a far larger clone, so likely a read error. This rearrangement joins TRDV1 to TRDJ1, with 11 bases fitting TRDD3. In the absence of a J gene in TCRdb, the DNA was matched to germline to assign it here. The CDR3 loop spans 21 amino acids. CDR1 is TSWWSYY, CDR2 QGS, per germline. The CDR3 loop is CALGSFPTSGWGIRGTDKLIF. In DNA form, the CDR3 reads TGTGCCCTTGGGTCGTTTCCTACTAGTGGGTGGGGGATACGCGGTACCGATAAACTCATCTTT.

Concerning this clone: TCRdb lists the protein of a much larger clone for this DNA, which differs at residue 7, so this is likely a read error; the protein given here is translated from the DNA itself. V gene TRDV1 combines with J gene TRDJ1, with 8 bases matching TRDD3. The J gene, left out of TCRdb, was set here by checking the DNA against germline. This CDR3 contains 23 residues. V dropped 0 bases and J dropped 0; count of bases not matched to a gene: 24. The germline V gene encodes CDR1 TSWWSYY and CDR2 QGS. The CDR3, as DNA: TGTGCTCTTGGGGAACTAAAAGGTCCTACGTATGCTAACTGGGGGGAGTACACCGATAAACTCATCTTT. It codes for CALGELKGPTYANWGEYTDKLIF.

There are many counts of this clone. This DNA translates differently at residue 9 from the TCRdb protein, which is that of a much larger clone; a read error is likely, and the protein shown is the DNA's own translation. CDR3 protein: CALGEGLVAGYMTDKLIF. As DNA, the CDR3 is TGTGCTCTTGGGGAAGGCCTTGTTGCGGGATACATGACCGATAAACTCATCTTT. The chain combines TRDV1 with TRDJ1, with 7 bases identical to TRDD3. CDR3 length equals 18 residues. Looked up from germline, CDR1 is TSWWSYY and CDR2 is QGS. With V trimmed by 2 bases and J by 2 bases, 14 bases remained unmatched.

This clone was recorded many times. With only one base between it and a far larger clone, this is likely a read error. The sample contains more than one DNA sequence encoding this CDR3. The chain uses TRDV1 and TRDJ3, with TRDD3 as a possible D gene (5 bases). Germline assignment: CDR1 TSWWSYY and CDR2 QGS. The CDR3 spans 17 residues. CDR3 sequence: CALGVNHRPWDTRQMFF. CDR3 DNA: TGTGCTCTTGGGGTAAACCACAGGCCCTGGGACACCCGACAGATGTTCTTC.

In this sample, this clone is medium-sized. This same CDR3 is encoded by further DNA sequences in the sample. The chain carries TRDV1 and TRDJ1; TRDD3 matches 8 bases. J gave up 0 bases and V 6 bases, and 21 bases lay outside the gene matches. This CDR3 is built from 20 residues. Per the germline V gene, CDR1 is TSWWSYY and CDR2 is QGS. The CDR3 region is CALGLEVGYWGLTYTDKLIF. For the CDR3, the DNA is TGTGCTCTTGGCCTTGAAGTCGGGTACTGGGGGTTAACCTACACCGATAAACTCATCTTT.

A single count supports this clone. CDR3 protein: CALGEFDWGSLSAQFF. CDR3 coding DNA: TGTGCTCTTGGGGAATTTGATTGGGGGTCCTTGTCAGCACAATTCTTC. The J segment was not called; the V segment is TRDV1. The V gene's germline CDR1 is TSWWSYY and CDR2 QGS. This CDR3 has 16 amino acids.

This clone was found many times. One junction end does not reproduce the germline sequence, and a read error may be involved. This chain connects TRDV1 to TRDJ1; D may be TRDD3 (7 bases). CDR3 size: 19 residues. The germline CDR1 and CDR2 sequences are TSWWSYY and QGS. The CDR3 DNA follows: TGTGCTCTTTGGGAAGAAGTCCTACGGGCCTGGGGGCTTGAAGTTAAACTCATCTTT. Translating it yields CALWEEVLRAWGLEVKLIF.